This entry is about one TCR beta chain. Patients had blood sampled at baseline and again on cycle 4 day 1 and cycle 7 day 1. Repertoires were generated with immunoSEQ multiplex PCR, while TCRdb's copy carries only in-frame clones and drops some. The table lists roughly 11,000 clones, roughly four fifths of them singletons, with roughly an eighth in the top ten. These data belong to a study of OX40 agonist ivuxolimab in advanced cancers. Study-level information: The mean age was roughly 60 years, ranging from about 23 to 79, with less than 90% of participants male.

V dropped 5 bases and J dropped 7; count of bases not matched to a gene: 12. CDR1 and CDR2 (germline): MGHRA, YSYEKL. The CDR3 covers 16 residues. The receptor's source is an adult with an advanced solid tumor such as melanoma, head and neck, liver or kidney cancer. Sample: CD4+ or CD8+ T cells sorted from blood, taken in a trial of the OX40 agonist ivuxolimab. J is TRBJ1-4 and V is TRBV4-1; 8 bases align to TRBD1. CDR3 bases: TGCGCCAGCAGCGGATCTCGACAGGGGCGTTCTGAAAAACTGTTTTTT. Translation: CASSGSRQGRSEKLFF.